Given below is one T cell receptor (beta chain) in context. Repertoires were generated with immunoSEQ multiplex PCR, while TCRdb's copy carries only in-frame clones and drops some. The sample records 13,000 to 15,000 clones, 84% being singletons. The V end lost 5 bases, the J end lost 4 bases, and 20 bases lay between the germline ends. Germline V gives CDR1 SNHLY, CDR2 FYNNEI. The CDR3 has 16 amino acids. This entry belongs to a study of early stage breast cancer tumors. The receptor was isolated from a person aged 25 to 39 with breast cancer. J is TRBJ1-1 and V is TRBV2, with a possible D match to TRBD1 (5 bases). The specimen sequenced was normal breast tissue next to the tumor. The CDR3 reads CASSLTARHAGTEAFF. CDR3 DNA sequence: TGTGCCAGCAGTCTGACAGCCCGTCATGCAGGCACTGAAGCTTTCTTT.